This T cell receptor (beta chain) emerged from a study of cytomegalovirus exposure and HLA in healthy donors (dated by TCRdb to about 2017). In terms of the full investigation: An earlier analysis of some 500 of the donors reported about 250 Gb of sequence data and around 110 million unique TCR beta sequences from about 179 million T cells. An early release covering around 630 HLA-typed donors comprised about 300 gigabases of sequencing data and around 80 million unique TCR sequences. Among the approximately 400 genotyped donors, around 81% belonged to the genetic ancestry cluster associated with self-reported Caucasian donors. The study aimed to test whether cataloging public T cell receptors could reveal signatures of past pathogen exposure. Using immunosequencing, the study profiled T cell repertoires from some 670 subjects and related those repertoires to cytomegalovirus serostatus. Along with the roughly 670-subject first cohort, a separate validation cohort of around 110 different subjects was used. To predict cytomegalovirus infection status, the study combined high-throughput TCR immunosequencing, statistical association of individual TCRs with disease status, and machine learning. A later analysis re-examined previously published TCR beta repertoires from more than 550 donors and added high-resolution HLA genotyping to investigate patterns of TCR occurrence. In the later analysis, no new phenotypic data were used to find candidate immune exposures; instead, reliance was placed on TCR beta sequences and their occurrence across donors. An earlier analysis of 500 to 750 of the donors applied high-throughput TCR beta sequencing to assess whether each TCR beta V gene segment acted as functional or pseudogenic. Alongside the repertoire data, information on donor age, sex, ethnicity and CMV serostatus was compiled. A later genetic analysis used genome-wide SNP genotypes for about 60% of the roughly 700 donors, treating that subset as a discovery cohort. All discovery cohort repertoires had been generated on a single sequencing platform. Class I and class II HLA loci were covered by the typing at four-digit resolution. Typing coverage varied by locus: about 620-630 donors for A, B, C, DRB1 and DQB1; approximately 560 for DQA1; 606 for DPA1; some 470 for DPB1. Five DR-DQ haplotypes were treated as single units for association and clustering because of strong linkage in the cohort. Among around 400 genotyped donors of the cohort, an average of roughly 240,000 unique TCR beta nucleotide sequences were sequenced per donor, roughly 18% of them non-productive. What the authors observed across the whole study: A further reported finding was that TCR beta sequences accurately predicted the HLA-A and HLA-B alleles for most subjects in the first cohort. In a later genetic analysis, a missense DCLRE1C variant was associated with V-gene and J-gene trimming of TCR beta chains, and the association was replicated in an independent cohort. When HLA alleles, especially DR and DQ, strongly co-occurred, TCR associations were difficult to assign to individual alleles. For the cohort, immune exposure information was limited to CMV serostatus. Cytomegalovirus status was reported to be diagnosed by the classifier with high specificity and sensitivity in both the original and validation cohorts. The earlier analysis of approximately 560 of the donors excluded seventeen rarely observed V segments, including chromosome 9 orphons, because counts were too low. A cluster of highly shared sequence variants was judged likely to be a technical artifact of the sequencing pipeline. According to the authors, the approach could potentially be generalized to other disease states and immunological phenotypes. A later analysis found that TCR association rates varied across HLA loci, with DRB1 alleles showing the most associated TCRs and HLA-C alleles the fewest. In a later analysis, HLA-associated TCR beta chains showed more clonal expansion and lower generation probabilities than non-associated chains that were equally common. Three of the identified cytomegalovirus-associated TCR beta chains were confirmed in vitro to be specific for cytomegalovirus antigens. In an earlier analysis of approximately 590 of the donors, most TCR beta V segments were observed in productive rearrangements about 87% or about 30% of the time, broadly matching IMGT annotations. Several of the top co-occurrence clusters appeared to be linked to parvovirus B19, influenza, CMV and Epstein-Barr virus, according to a later analysis. Correlated functional status among segregating V segments might reflect linkage disequilibrium, but an unknown experimental factor could not be ruled out. Sequencing depth was assumed to be roughly uniform across donors in the presence/absence analyses, though that assumption may not hold. Most TCR sequences were seen in very few donors, while some public TCRs were found in many individuals. Specific HLA alleles were associated with about 17,000 TCR beta sequences at a false discovery rate of 0.05 in a later analysis. Most CMV-associated TCR beta chains appeared to be HLA-restricted in a later analysis, and the HLA associations seemed to be driven largely by CMV exposure. Compared with the roughly 710-donor mean, donors in an Asian-associated ancestry cluster had fewer N-insertions in productive TCRs, according to a later genetic analysis. Because HLA typing was unavailable for some donors at each locus, only the typed subset was used in association tests. The cohort was sequenced for TCR beta chains only, and without alpha or paired-chain data the features that could be detected were limited. The study gave a list of about 160 TCR beta chains associated with cytomegalovirus.

Note on this clone: It lacks a known antigen. No much larger clonotype is one base removed from it; base qualities were not supplied.

The cohort consisted of some 730 healthy bone marrow donors. At the time of sampling, all cohort members were nominally healthy, though unrecorded immune exposures were likely present. The donor was CMV seropositive and was included in the group of approximately 310 seropositive cohort members. A peripheral blood sample was collected from each donor, and TCR beta sequencing was performed on peripheral blood mononuclear cells. Genomic DNA extraction from the blood cell samples was performed with the Qiagen DNeasy Blood Extraction Kit. Receptor amplification or capture employed the immunoSEQ multiplex PCR assay. The multiplex PCR relied on a mix of 60 forward primers for TCR Vbeta segments and 13 reverse primers for TCR Jbeta segments. The CDR3 region of rearranged TCR beta genes was amplified from genomic DNA with a multiplex PCR assay. The Illumina HiSeq System was used to sequence the amplified TCR beta libraries as 87-base-pair reads. As for the authors' bioinformatics: A later analysis tallied 75 million to 85 million unique TCR beta chains across the 660 or so repertoires, and approximately 9.9 million of those chains were shared by two or more donors. Raw reads were error-corrected and collapsed into unique sequences by a nearest-neighbor algorithm in which closely related sequences were merged to remove PCR and sequencing errors. To assign V, D and J gene segments, CDR3 sequences were aligned to IMGT reference sequences. For a sequence to be retained, at least a six-nucleotide match to both a V gene segment and a J gene segment was required. A rearrangement was called productive if the CDR3 had no stop codons and remained in frame with V and J, and every other rearrangement was called non-productive. CDR3 was defined by IMGT convention, running from the second conserved V-encoded cysteine to the conserved J-encoded phenylalanine. The earlier analysis of about 620 of the donors excluded sequences that lacked an unambiguous match to a single V gene segment. An earlier analysis of a few hundred of the donors classified V segments as functional when productive rearrangements were above 56.7% and as segregating when the standard deviation between donors was above 5%. A statistical classification framework was built for diagnosing cytomegalovirus status from the catalog of TCR beta chain sequences. A later analysis assigned V and J genes by comparing TCR nucleotide sequences with IMGT/GENE-DB human TR gene sequences. A later analysis assigned CDR3 sequences and most-parsimonious VDJ recombination scenarios with the TCRdist pipeline. In a later analysis, each TCR beta chain was defined by its CDR3 amino acid sequence together with its V-gene family, and reads lacking a unique V-gene family were excluded. To address suspected cross-contamination and a sequencing artifact, a later analysis removed around 600 highly shared, low-generation-probability nucleotide sequences. For each public chain, a later analysis derived a clonal expansion index from normalized ranks of inferred template counts within each repertoire. In a later analysis, generation probabilities were computed using a VDJ recombination model fitted to out-of-frame rearrangements, and the results were checked against IGoR. A later analysis scored TCR-TCR, TCR-HLA and TCR-CMV co-occurrence with hypergeometric tests, applying a repertoire-size bias correction to TCR pairs. In a later analysis, false discovery rates were estimated by permuting HLA or CMV assignments 20 times. In a later analysis, co-occurring TCRs were grouped with DBSCAN, and TCRdist sequence similarity was added when clustering was performed within HLA-allele-positive subsets. Repertoires with fewer than 30,000 or more than 120,000 public chains, plus five repertoires with anomalous nucleotide sharing, were excluded from co-occurrence clustering. TCRdb holds this immuneACCESS table with in-frame rearrangements only. Some clones are missing; in checked studies, unresolved V genes explain under half, and the rest has no known cause. That table is the source of V, J and clone size, and D and trimming were worked out from the DNA. The sample table holds tens of thousands of clones, of which more than 50% were seen once. The ten largest clonotypes hold 6.2% of the sample.

The source of this sequence is a woman aged 40 to 55 in good health and CMV-seropositive. The source material was PBMCs.

The DNA sequence follows: TGTGCCAGCAGCACGGGCAGGGGGACAGGGGGATCTGGGGCCAACGTCCTGACTTTC. It codes for CASSTGRGTGGSGANVLTF. The chain uses TRBV5-4 and TRBJ2-6; 11 central nucleotides agree with TRBD1. V is cut back by 4 bases and J by 1 base, with 10 bases in the junction unmatched. CDR1 SGHNT and CDR2 YYREEE were looked up in the germline V gene (reference sequence). The cysteine opens and the phenylalanine closes a CDR3 of 19 amino acids. The retained sequence is limited to the CDR3, 57 bases, with the frame set at the first base. With all but the CDR3 taken from the reference TRBV5-4 and TRBJ2-6 genes, the full variable domain is: ETGVTQSPTHLIKTRGQQVTLRCSSQSGHNTVSWYQQALGQGPQFIFQYYREEENGRGNFPPRFSGLQFPNYSSELNVNALELDDSALYLCASSTGRGTGGSGANVLTFGAGSRLTVL.